This T cell receptor (beta chain) was recorded in a study of T cell responses to AZD1222 COVID-19 vaccine. Study-level background: Pooled in the analysis were second doses at about 4 or about 12 weeks.

Trimming left V 7 bases short and J 5 bases short, with 15 bases between. This CDR3 has 14 residues. CDR1 and CDR2 from the germline V gene are MNHEY and SVGAGI. Measured with immunoSEQ multiplex PCR; TCRdb has only the in-frame clones, and not every one. The repertoire includes roughly 120,000 clones, 85% to 95% of them detected once, and 2.5% to 3.5% sits in the top ten. This clone was detected only once. This clonotype was sampled from an adult in good health. The sample was peripheral blood, taken on day 0 of AZD1222 vaccination. V is TRBV6-5 and J is TRBJ1-5; D is unclear. The CDR3 region is CASMVRIYDQPQHF. DNA for the CDR3: TGTGCCAGCATGGTGAGGATTTATGATCAGCCCCAGCATTTT.